Below, 5 T cell receptor beta chains from the same sample are listed, as sequenced in a study of shared clonotypes between healthy human individuals. Profiled with immunoSEQ multiplex PCR; TCRdb holds only in-frame clones, not every one. Among hundreds of thousands of clones listed, about 95% were seen once. The sample consisted of naive CD4+ T cells sorted from blood. This sample's subset: CD45RA+ positively selected. Source of these receptors: a woman aged 30 to 39 in good health.

The chain employs TRBV18 and TRBJ2-1, with D perhaps matching TRBD1 (6 bases). Germline V lookup: CDR1 KGHSH, CDR2 LQKENI. With 6 bases removed from V and 6 bases from J, the gap between germline ends came to 18 bases. The CDR3 covers 15 residues. The CDR3 bases are TGTGCCAGCTCCCCCCTAGCAGGGGAACTCAATGAGCAGTTCTTC. Its protein is CASSPLAGELNEQFF.

This chain links TRBV19 with TRBJ1-2; D remains ambiguous. V was pared by 5 bases and J by 1 base, with 2 bases between. Germline lookup yields CDR1 LNHDA and CDR2 SQIVND (reference sequence). CDR3 length: 11 amino acids. For the CDR3, the DNA is TGTGCCAGTAGTCATAACTATGGCTACACCTTC. It specifies CASSHNYGYTF.

This rearrangement joins TRBV30 to TRBJ2-1; D is unresolved. V shed 0 bases and J shed 0 bases, with 18 bases lying between them. Germline CDR1 is GTSNPN and CDR2 is SVGIG (reference sequence). The length of the CDR3 is 18 residues. As DNA, the CDR3 is TGTGCCTGGAGTGTCCCACGGAATGCCCTCAGCTCCTACAATGAGCAGTTCTTC. The encoded protein is CAWSVPRNALSSYNEQFF.

This rearrangement joins TRBV18 to TRBJ1-1, with D maybe TRBD1 (5 bases). Germline V CDR1 and CDR2: KGHSH, LQKENI. The CDR3 consists of 14 residues. Trimming shortened V by 0 bases and J by 5 bases, and 10 bases separated the two germline ends. The CDR3 loop reads CASSPPGERTEAFF. The CDR3 bases are TGTGCCAGCTCACCACCGGGGGAAAGGACTGAAGCTTTCTTT.

The V and J genes are TRBV19 and TRBJ1-1, with TRBD1 matching over 9 bases. This CDR3 is built from 16 residues. Germline CDR1 is LNHDA and CDR2 is SQIVND (reference sequence). V lost 7 bases, J lost 0 bases, and 9 bases stayed unmatched. The CDR3 bases are TGTGCCAGTAACTTCCGGGACAGGGCCTTGAACACTGAAGCTTTCTTT. Protein: CASNFRDRALNTEAFF.